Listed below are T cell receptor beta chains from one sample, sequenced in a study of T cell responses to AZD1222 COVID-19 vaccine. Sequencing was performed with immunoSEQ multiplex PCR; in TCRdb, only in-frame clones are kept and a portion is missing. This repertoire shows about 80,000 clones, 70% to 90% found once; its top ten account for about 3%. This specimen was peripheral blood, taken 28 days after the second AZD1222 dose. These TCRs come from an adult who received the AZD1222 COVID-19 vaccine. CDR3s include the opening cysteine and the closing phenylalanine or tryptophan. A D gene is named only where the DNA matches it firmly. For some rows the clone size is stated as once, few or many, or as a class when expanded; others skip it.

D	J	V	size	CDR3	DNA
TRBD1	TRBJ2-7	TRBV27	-	CASTQEGTGVYEQYF	TGTGCCAGCACCCAGGAGGGGACAGGGGTCTACGAGCAGTACTTC
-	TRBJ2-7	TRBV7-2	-	CASRRDSFYEQYF	TGTGCCAGCAGGCGGGACAGCTTCTACGAGCAGTACTTC
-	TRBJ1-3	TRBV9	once	CASSVSGSGNTIYF	TGTGCCAGCAGCGTTAGTGGGTCTGGAAACACCATATATTTT
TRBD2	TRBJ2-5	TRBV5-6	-	CASSHPMLAGGGETQYF	TGTGCCAGCAGCCACCCTATGCTAGCGGGAGGAGGGGAGACCCAGTACTTC
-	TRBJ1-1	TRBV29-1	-	CSAAGANTEAFF	TGCAGCGCTGCCGGGGCGAACACTGAAGCTTTCTTT
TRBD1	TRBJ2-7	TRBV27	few	CASSFGTASYEQYF	TGTGCCAGCAGTTTCGGGACAGCGTCCTACGAGCAGTACTTC
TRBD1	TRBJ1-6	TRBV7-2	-	CASSLHQGASSPLHF	TGTGCCAGCAGCTTACATCAGGGGGCCAGTTCACCCCTCCACTTT
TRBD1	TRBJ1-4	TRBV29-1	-	CSVGGQGGEKLFF	TGCAGCGTTGGGGGACAGGGGGGCGAAAAACTGTTTTTT
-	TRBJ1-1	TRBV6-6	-	CASIQFLNTEAFF	TGTGCCAGCATCCAGTTTTTAAACACTGAAGCTTTCTTT
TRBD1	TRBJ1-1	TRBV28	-	CASRDPRGGEGTEAFF	TGTGCCAGCAGGGACCCCAGGGGGGGAGAGGGGACTGAAGCTTTCTTT
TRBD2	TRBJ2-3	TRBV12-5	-	CASKGLGEDTQYF	TGTGCTAGTAAGGGACTAGGGGAAGATACGCAGTATTTT
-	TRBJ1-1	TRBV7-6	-	CASSLAGGNTEAFF	TGTGCCAGCAGCTTAGCGGGCGGCAACACTGAAGCTTTCTTT
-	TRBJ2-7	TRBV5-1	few	CASSYDLQGAQGEQYF	TGCGCCAGCAGCTACGATCTACAGGGTGCCCAGGGCGAGCAGTACTTC
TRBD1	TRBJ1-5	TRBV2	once	CASNPRTGSSQPQHF	TGTGCCAGCAATCCTAGGACAGGGTCCAGTCAGCCCCAGCATTTT
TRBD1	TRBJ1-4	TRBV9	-	CASSVGSRGANEKLFF	TGTGCCAGCAGCGTAGGGTCCAGGGGGGCTAATGAAAAACTGTTTTTT
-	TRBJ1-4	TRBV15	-	CATSRGGATNEKLFF	TGTGCCACCAGCAGAGGCGGGGCAACTAATGAAAAACTGTTTTTT
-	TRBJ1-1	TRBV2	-	CASSDWGLNTEAFF	TGTGCCAGCAGTGACTGGGGACTGAACACTGAAGCTTTCTTT
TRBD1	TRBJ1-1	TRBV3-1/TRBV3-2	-	CASSPTGVSTEAFF	TGTGCCAGCAGCCCGACAGGGGTGTCCACTGAAGCTTTCTTT
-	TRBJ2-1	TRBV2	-	CASSGTGDEQFF	TGTGCCAGCAGTGGGACCGGGGATGAGCAGTTCTTC
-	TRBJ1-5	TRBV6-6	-	CASVRDSNQPQHF	TGTGCCAGCGTCAGAGATAGCAATCAGCCCCAGCATTTT
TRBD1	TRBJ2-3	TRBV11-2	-	CASSLGDRETDTQYF	TGTGCCAGCAGCTTAGGGGACAGGGAAACAGATACGCAGTATTTT
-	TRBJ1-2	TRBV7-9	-	CASSLGLPYGYTF	TGTGCCAGCAGCTTAGGTCTACCCTATGGCTACACCTTC
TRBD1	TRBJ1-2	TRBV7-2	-	CASSLTPGQGGGYTF	TGTGCCAGCAGCTTAACCCCGGGACAGGGCGGTGGCTACACCTTC
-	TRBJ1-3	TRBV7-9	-	CASVRQGNTIYF	TGTGCCAGCGTAAGGCAGGGAAACACCATATATTTT
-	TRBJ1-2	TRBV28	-	CASSLRVENYGYTF	TGTGCCAGCAGTTTAAGGGTCGAAAACTATGGCTACACCTTC
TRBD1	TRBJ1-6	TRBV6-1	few	CASSEGQGASPLHF	TGTGCCAGCAGTGAAGGACAGGGGGCTTCACCCCTCCACTTT
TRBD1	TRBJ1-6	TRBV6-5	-	CASSLRGLGSPLHF	TGTGCCAGCAGCCTCAGGGGGCTTGGGTCACCCCTCCACTTT
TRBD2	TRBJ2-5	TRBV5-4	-	CASSFLAEKETQYF	TGTGCCAGCAGCTTCCTAGCGGAAAAAGAGACCCAGTACTTC
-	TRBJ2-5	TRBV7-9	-	CASSLQETQYF	TGTGCCAGCAGCTTACAAGAGACCCAGTACTTC
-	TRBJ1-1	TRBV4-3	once	CASSRDTSNTEAFF	TGCGCCAGCAGCCGAGACACCAGTAACACTGAAGCTTTCTTT
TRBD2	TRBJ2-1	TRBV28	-	CASSLLRRELYNEQFF	TGTGCCAGCAGTCTCCTCCGGCGGGAGCTTTACAATGAGCAGTTCTTC
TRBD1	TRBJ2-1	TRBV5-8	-	CASSAQGFLYNEQFF	TGTGCCAGCAGCGCACAGGGGTTTCTCTACAATGAGCAGTTCTTC
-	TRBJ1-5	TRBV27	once	CASSLGRPSNQPQHF	TGTGCCAGCAGTCTCGGCAGGCCCAGCAATCAGCCCCAGCATTTT
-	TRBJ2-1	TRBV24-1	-	CATSDSFKESNNEQFF	TGTGCCACCAGTGATTCCTTCAAAGAGAGCAACAATGAGCAGTTCTTC
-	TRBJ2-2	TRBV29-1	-	CSVGGRLQGELFF	TGCAGCGTTGGTGGGCGGCTACAAGGGGAGCTGTTTTTT